A selection of T cell receptor beta chains follows, all from one sample in a study of early T cells in non-severe SARS-CoV-2 infection. A single record per CDR3 protein comes from TCRdb applying MiXCR to the 5' RACE reads. The table records roughly 90,000 distinct CDR3 sequences, over 12% of them present only once. The sequenced material came from whole blood. These receptors were taken from an adult who was a healthcare worker with PCR-confirmed SARS-CoV-2 infection or an uninfected control (not recorded which). Each CDR3 is given with its conserved first and last residue. A D gene is named only where the DNA matches it firmly. The size of a clone is reported for some rows only, either as once, few or many, or as a class for expanded clones.

>TRBJ2-5|few|TRBD2|TRBV10-3
CAISSGGFFIETQYF
TGTGCCATCAGTAGCGGGGGCTTTTTTATAGAGACCCAGTACTTC
>TRBJ1-5|many|TRBD1|TRBV29-1
CSVGTGGVNQPQHF
TGCAGCGTTGGGACAGGGGGGGTCAATCAGCCCCAGCATTTT
>TRBJ1-4|few|NA|TRBV7-8
CASSLAGSEKLFF
TGTGCCAGCAGCTTAGCGGGGAGCGAAAAACTGTTTTTT
>TRBJ2-3|once|TRBD1|TRBV6-5
CASRTGNTDTQYF
TGTGCCAGCCGGACAGGGAACACAGATACGCAGTATTTT
>TRBJ1-3|NA|TRBD1|TRBV29-1
CTFAGDRGSGNTIYF
TGCACCTTCGCCGGGGACAGGGGTTCTGGAAACACCATATATTTT
>TRBJ1-2|NA|NA|TRBV28
CASSNDRRDGYTF
TGTGCCAGCAGCAACGACAGGCGGGATGGCTACACCTTC
>TRBJ2-2|many|TRBD1|TRBV12-3/TRBV12-4
CASSLFGTGANTGELFF
TGTGCCAGCAGTTTATTCGGGACAGGGGCGAACACCGGGGAGCTGTTTTTT
>TRBJ2-7|few|TRBD1|TRBV5-5
CASSLSGTGVWEQYF
TGTGCCAGCAGCTTATCCGGGACAGGGGTGTGGGAGCAGTACTTC
>TRBJ2-4|few|NA|TRBV30
CAWSEPLAKNIQYF
TGTGCCTGGAGTGAACCACTAGCCAAAAACATTCAGTACTTC
>TRBJ1-1|few|NA|TRBV12-3/TRBV12-4
CASRALAQLNTEAFF
TGTGCCAGCAGAGCCCTGGCACAGTTGAACACTGAAGCTTTCTTT
>TRBJ1-1|NA|NA|TRBV3-1
CASSQDTGGSEAFF
TGTGCCAGCAGCCAAGATACCGGTGGGTCAGAAGCTTTCTTT
>TRBJ2-7|many|NA|TRBV19
CASSRTATYEQYF
TGTGCCAGTAGTAGAACAGCAACCTACGAGCAGTACTTC
>TRBJ1-3|few|NA|TRBV12-3/TRBV12-4
CASSFIGASENTIYF
TGTGCCAGCAGTTTTATCGGGGCCTCTGAAAACACCATATATTTT
>TRBJ1-3|few|NA|TRBV7-8
CASSLVSETGSGNTIYF
TGTGCCAGCAGCCTCGTATCGGAGACAGGTTCTGGAAACACCATATATTTT
>TRBJ2-7|NA|TRBD2|TRBV10-3
CAISLTSGYEQYF
TGTGCCATCAGCCTGACTAGCGGCTACGAGCAGTACTTC
>TRBJ2-1|many|TRBD2|TRBV2
CASSEGGTSGSQFF
TGTGCCAGCAGTGAAGGAGGGACTAGCGGGAGTCAGTTCTTC
>TRBJ2-3|NA|TRBD2|TRBV19
CASSIMTSIDAQYF
TGTGCCAGTAGTATCATGACTAGCATCGATGCGCAGTATTTT
>TRBJ2-7|few|NA|TRBV11-2
CASSLEGGPNEQYF
TGTGCCAGCAGCTTAGAAGGAGGTCCAAACGAGCAGTACTTC